This T cell receptor beta chain was profiled in a study of human T cells and chemical hapten exposure. Study-wide context: Slight volume differences across pooled libraries mainly accounted for varying per-sample TCR yields. Whole-study findings and limits: TCRs whose frequency exceeded 1 in 1000 remained the same following DPC sensitization.

With respect to this clonotype: The antigen remains undetermined.

Attachment of unique molecular identifiers to individual cDNA molecules was performed in the library. The authors' processing: Sampled TCR counts reached a median of approximately 93,000 per sample, with values ranging from about 23,224 to 700,000. TCRdb ran MiXCR on the RACE reads and lists one entry per CDR3 protein. For this entry, the V and J calls and clone size follow TCRdb and not the study's own pipeline. There are around 80,000 distinct CDR3 sequences in the sample; about 8.7% occur only once, and approximately 1.4% lies in the top ten. Sample time point: healthy volunteer bleed at 6 weeks. The template was total RNA from unfractionated whole blood. Deletions cut 3 bases from V and 8 bases from J, with 14 bases between. CDR3 length equals 14 residues. Germline lookup yields CDR1 KGHSH and CDR2 LQKENI.

The clonotype comes from a male donor in good health. Some clones in this sample may be carry-over from other donors' samples. V usage is TRBV18 and J usage is TRBJ2-1; D call uncertain. The sequenced material came from whole blood. CDR3 in amino acids: CASSPTRPSDEQFF. CDR3 bases: TGTGCCAGCTCACCCACCCGACCAAGCGATGAGCAGTTCTTC. Full variable domain (remainder filled in from reference TRBV18 and TRBJ2-1): NAGVMQNPRHLVRRRGQEARLRCSPMKGHSHVYWYRQLPEEGLKFMVYLQKENIIDESGMPKERFSAEFPKEGPSILRIQQVVRGDSAAYFCASSPTRPSDEQFFGPGTRLTVL.